Following are 7 T cell receptor beta chains from one sample sequenced in a study of T-cell reconstitution after alpha-beta-depleted transplantation in children. During its preparation, the TCRbeta library received unique molecular identifiers. TCRdb re-analysed the PCR reads in MiXCR, keeping a single row per CDR3 protein. The table lists around 580,000 distinct CDR3 sequences, 25% to 30% of them singletons. The specimen was PBMCs, collected before TCRalphabeta/CD19-depleted stem cell transplant. These receptors were collected from a boy less than two years old with Wiskott-Aldrich syndrome, due to receive a stem cell transplant.

This clonotype was recorded a few times. This chain links TRBV5-1 with TRBJ2-5; TRBD2 agrees at 7 bases. The ends lost 6 bases at V and 4 bases at J; junction bases unmatched: 9. Germline CDR1 SGHRS, CDR2 YFSETQ. CDR3 length equals 14 residues. The CDR3 bases are TGCGCCAGCACCGGCGGGAGTACAGGAGAGACCCAGTACTTC. Its translation is CASTGGSTGETQYF. Complete variable domain (other parts from reference TRBV5-1 and TRBJ2-5): KAGVTQTPRYLIKTRGQQVTLSCSPISGHRSVSWYQQTPGQGLQFLFEYFSETQRNKGNFPGRFSGRQFSNSRSEMNVSTLELGDSALYLCASTGGSTGETQYFGPGTRLLVL.

The chain has TRBV27 and TRBJ2-7, with a possible D match to TRBD1 (6 bases). Germline V gene lookup returns CDR1 MNHEY and CDR2 SMNVEV (reference sequence). V was trimmed by 3 bases and J by 2 bases, leaving 14 bases between them. The CDR3 consists of 15 residues. Here the CDR3 reads CASSLGTPGPYEQYF. CDR3 nucleotides: TGTGCCAGCAGTTTGGGGACACCGGGTCCCTACGAGCAGTACTTC.

This clonotype has just a few counts. CDR3 in DNA: TGCAGTGCTCAACTAGCGGGAGGGGACACCGGGGAGCTGTTTTTT. Translating it yields CSAQLAGGDTGELFF. The J gene is TRBJ2-2, the V gene TRBV20-1; TRBD2 matches at 13 bases. The germline V gene encodes CDR1 DFQATT and CDR2 SNEGSKA (reference sequence). This CDR3 comprises 15 residues. With 5 bases clipped from V and 3 bases from J, the junction kept 3 bases outside the gene matches.

This clonotype was detected only a few times. The rearrangement uses TRBV28 and TRBJ2-7; 10 nucleotides align to TRBD1. This CDR3 comprises 14 residues. Per the germline V gene, CDR1 is MDHEN and CDR2 is SYDVKM. The V gene end was trimmed by 7 bases and the J gene end by 3 bases; junction bases not matched to a gene: 6. The CDR3 loop is CASKKGDRGYEQYF. The DNA for the CDR3 is TGTGCCAGCAAAAAGGGGGACAGGGGCTACGAGCAGTACTTC. Full variable domain (outside the CDR3, taken from reference TRBV28 and TRBJ2-7): DVKVTQSSRYLVKRTGEKVFLECVQDMDHENMFWYRQDPGLGLRLIYFSYDVKMKEKGDIPEGYSVSREKKERFSLILESASTNQTSMYLCASKKGDRGYEQYFGPGTRLTVT.

This clonotype appeared many times. This rearrangement joins TRBV5-1 to TRBJ2-3; D is perhaps TRBD1 or TRBD2 (6 bases each). V was trimmed by 2 bases and J by 2 bases, leaving 12 bases between them. Germline V lookup: CDR1 SGHRS, CDR2 YFSETQ. The CDR3 contains 15 residues. The CDR3 spells CASSLEGGTTDTQYF. For the CDR3, the DNA is TGCGCCAGCAGCTTAGAGGGGGGAACCACAGATACGCAGTATTTT.

V and J are TRBV5-1 and TRBJ1-2; perhaps TRBD1 as D (5 bases). CDR1 is SGHRS, CDR2 YFSETQ, per germline. The CDR3 consists of 13 residues. With 0 bases removed from V and 7 bases from J, the gap between germline ends came to 10 bases. CDR3 in amino acids: CASSLDRQFGYTF. DNA of the CDR3: TGCGCCAGCAGCTTGGACAGGCAGTTTGGCTACACCTTC.

J is TRBJ2-6 and V is TRBV10-3; D is undetermined. Germline V gene data show CDR1 as ENHRY and CDR2 as SYGVKD. The CDR3 extends over 18 amino acids. V shed 0 bases and J shed 1 base, with 13 bases lying between them. The CDR3 coding sequence is TGTGCCATCAGTGAGTCGAGGCAGAGCTTTTCTGGGGCCAACGTCCTGACTTTC. Translating gives CAISESRQSFSGANVLTF.